What follows is one TCR beta chain and its context. From CD4+ cells came CD45RA+ naive and CD45RA-negative memory subsets. Produced via immunoSEQ multiplex PCR; TCRdb's table is partial and in-frame only. Among about 1 million clones listed, more than 60% were seen once. The record originates from a study of shared clonotypes between healthy human individuals. CDR3 length: 13 residues. CDR1 and CDR2 from the germline V gene are MNHNY and SVGAGI (reference sequence). The ends were cut back, 6 bases at V and 5 bases at J, with 13 bases in the middle. The rearrangement joins TRBV6-6 to TRBJ2-5; D could derive from TRBD1 or TRBD2 (6 bases each). The TCR comes from a man between 18 and 29 years old in good health. Specimen: memory CD4+ T cells sorted from blood. Described subset: CD45RA-negative fraction. The CDR3, as DNA: TGTGCCAGCAGAGGAGGAGGGGGGGAGACCCAGTACTTC. It is translated as CASRGGGGETQYF.